A single TCR gamma chain is shown here with its context. The antigen is undetermined. The same CDR3 arises from other DNA sequences in this sample as well. V was clipped by 0 bases and J by 7 bases; unmatched bases: 6. The CDR3 loop spans 13 amino acids. Per germline, CDR1 VENAVY and CDR2 YDSYNSRV. The entry originates in a study of Vδ1+ human thymocytes. Study-wide results and limits: Thymic TRG and TRD repertoires appeared highly polyclonal, with Gaussian CDR3 length distributions.

RNA was extracted from the cells and then reverse transcribed. The CDR3 regions were amplified by multiplex PCR from V-gene primers to a constant-region primer. TCRdb re-called clones from the multiplex PCR reads using CATT. The table shows tens of thousands of gamma-chain clones, with 20% to 25% occurring only once. This clonotype was sampled from a girl under three years old who had congenital heart surgery. The sample taken for sequencing was Vdelta1+ gamma-delta thymocytes from the thymus. Subset described: FACS-sorted CD3+ TCRalphabeta- TCRVdelta1+ TCRVdelta2- thymocytes. The gene calls are TRGV8 and TRGJ1 or TRGJ2. The CDR3 loop is CATWDRRVYKKLF. CDR3 DNA sequence: TGTGCCACCTGGGATAGGCGCGTCTATAAGAAACTCTTT.